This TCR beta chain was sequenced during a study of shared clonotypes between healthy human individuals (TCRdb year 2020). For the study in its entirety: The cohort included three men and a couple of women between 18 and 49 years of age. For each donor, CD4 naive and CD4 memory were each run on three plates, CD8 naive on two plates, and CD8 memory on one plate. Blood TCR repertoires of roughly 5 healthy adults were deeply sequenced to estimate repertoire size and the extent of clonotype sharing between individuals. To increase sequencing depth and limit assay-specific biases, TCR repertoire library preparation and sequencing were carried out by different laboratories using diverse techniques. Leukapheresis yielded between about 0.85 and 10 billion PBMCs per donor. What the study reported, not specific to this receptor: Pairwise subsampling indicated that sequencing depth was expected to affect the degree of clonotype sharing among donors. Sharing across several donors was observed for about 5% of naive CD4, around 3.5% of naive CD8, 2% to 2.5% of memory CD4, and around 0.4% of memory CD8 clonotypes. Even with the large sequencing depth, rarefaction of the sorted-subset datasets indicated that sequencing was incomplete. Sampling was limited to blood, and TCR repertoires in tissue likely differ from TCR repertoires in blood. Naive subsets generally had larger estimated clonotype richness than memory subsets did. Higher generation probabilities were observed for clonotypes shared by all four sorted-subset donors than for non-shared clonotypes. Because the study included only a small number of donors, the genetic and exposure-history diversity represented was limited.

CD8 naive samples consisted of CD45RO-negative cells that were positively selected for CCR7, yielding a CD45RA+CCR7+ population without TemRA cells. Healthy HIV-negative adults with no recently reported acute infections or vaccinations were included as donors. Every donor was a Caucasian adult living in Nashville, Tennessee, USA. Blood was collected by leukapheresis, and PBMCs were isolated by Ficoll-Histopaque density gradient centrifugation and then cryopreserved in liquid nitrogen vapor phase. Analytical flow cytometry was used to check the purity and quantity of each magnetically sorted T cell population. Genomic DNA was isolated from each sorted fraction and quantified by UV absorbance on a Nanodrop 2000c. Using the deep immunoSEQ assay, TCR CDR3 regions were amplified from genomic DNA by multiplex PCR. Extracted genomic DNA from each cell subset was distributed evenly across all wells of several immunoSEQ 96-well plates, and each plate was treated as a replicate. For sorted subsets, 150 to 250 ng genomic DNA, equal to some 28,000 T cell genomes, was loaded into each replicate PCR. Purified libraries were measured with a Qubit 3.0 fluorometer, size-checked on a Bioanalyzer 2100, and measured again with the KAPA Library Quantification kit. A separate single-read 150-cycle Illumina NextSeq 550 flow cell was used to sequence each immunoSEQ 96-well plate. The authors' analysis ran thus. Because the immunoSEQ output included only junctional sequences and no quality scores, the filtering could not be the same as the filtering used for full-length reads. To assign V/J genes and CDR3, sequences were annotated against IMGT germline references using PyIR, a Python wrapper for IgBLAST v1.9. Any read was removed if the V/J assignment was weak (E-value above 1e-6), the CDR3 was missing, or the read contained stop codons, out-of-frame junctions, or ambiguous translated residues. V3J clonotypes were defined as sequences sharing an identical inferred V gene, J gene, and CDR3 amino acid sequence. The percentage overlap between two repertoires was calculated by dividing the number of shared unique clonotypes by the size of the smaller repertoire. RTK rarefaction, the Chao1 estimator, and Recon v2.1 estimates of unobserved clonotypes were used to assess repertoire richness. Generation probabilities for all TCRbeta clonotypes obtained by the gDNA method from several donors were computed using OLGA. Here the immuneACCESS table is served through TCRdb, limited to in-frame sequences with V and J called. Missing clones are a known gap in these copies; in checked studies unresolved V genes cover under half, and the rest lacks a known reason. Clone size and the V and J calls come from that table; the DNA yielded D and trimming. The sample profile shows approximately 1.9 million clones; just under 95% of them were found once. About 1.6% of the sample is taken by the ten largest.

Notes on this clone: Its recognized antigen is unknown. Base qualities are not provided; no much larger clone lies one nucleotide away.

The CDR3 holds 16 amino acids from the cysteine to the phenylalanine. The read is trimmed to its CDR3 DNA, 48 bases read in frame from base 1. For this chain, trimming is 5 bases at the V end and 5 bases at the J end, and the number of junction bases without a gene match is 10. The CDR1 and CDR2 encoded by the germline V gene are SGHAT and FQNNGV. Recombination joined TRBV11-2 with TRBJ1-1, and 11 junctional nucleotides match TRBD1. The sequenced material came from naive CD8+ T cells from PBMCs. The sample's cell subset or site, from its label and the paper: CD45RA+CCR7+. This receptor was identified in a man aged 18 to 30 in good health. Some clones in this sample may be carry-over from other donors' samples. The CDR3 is CASSPWDRGKGTEAFF. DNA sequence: TGTGCCAGCAGCCCTTGGGACAGGGGGAAGGGTACTGAAGCTTTCTTT. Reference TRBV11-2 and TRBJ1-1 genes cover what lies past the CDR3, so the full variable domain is EAGVAQSPRYKIIEKRQSVAFWCNPISGHATLYWYQQILGQGPKLLIQFQNNGVVDDSQLPKDRFSAERLKGVDSTLKIQPAKLEDSAVYLCASSPWDRGKGTEAFFGQGTRLTVV.